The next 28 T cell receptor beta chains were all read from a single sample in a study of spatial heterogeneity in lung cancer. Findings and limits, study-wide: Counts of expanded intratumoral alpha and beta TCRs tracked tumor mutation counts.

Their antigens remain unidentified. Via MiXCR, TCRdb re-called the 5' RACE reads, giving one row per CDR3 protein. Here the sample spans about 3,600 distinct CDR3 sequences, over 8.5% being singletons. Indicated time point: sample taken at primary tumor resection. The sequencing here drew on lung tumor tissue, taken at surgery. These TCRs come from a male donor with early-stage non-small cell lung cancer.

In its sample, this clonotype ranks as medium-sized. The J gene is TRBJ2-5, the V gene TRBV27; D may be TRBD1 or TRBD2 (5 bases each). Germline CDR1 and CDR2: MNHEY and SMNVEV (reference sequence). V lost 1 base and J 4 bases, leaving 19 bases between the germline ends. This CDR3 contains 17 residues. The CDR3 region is CASSLFGGAADLETQYF. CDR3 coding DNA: TGTGCCAGCAGTTTATTTGGGGGAGCTGCGGATTTAGAGACCCAGTACTTC.

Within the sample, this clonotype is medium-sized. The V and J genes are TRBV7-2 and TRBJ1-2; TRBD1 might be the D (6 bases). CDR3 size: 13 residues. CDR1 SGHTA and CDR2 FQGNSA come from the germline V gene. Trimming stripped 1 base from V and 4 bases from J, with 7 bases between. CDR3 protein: CASSLEGGYGYTF. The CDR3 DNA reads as TGTGCCAGCAGCTTAGAAGGGGGCTATGGCTACACCTTC.

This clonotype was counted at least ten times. CDR3 DNA sequence: TGCGCCAGCAGCTTGGACTCAGGGGGAATCTCACCCCTCCACTTT. Translation gives CASSLDSGGISPLHF. The rearrangement links TRBV5-1 to TRBJ1-6; 7 bases match TRBD1. Losses at the gene ends were 0 bases for V and 10 bases for J; bases not matched to a gene: 7. This CDR3 has 15 amino acids. Germline V gives CDR1 SGHRS, CDR2 YFSETQ.

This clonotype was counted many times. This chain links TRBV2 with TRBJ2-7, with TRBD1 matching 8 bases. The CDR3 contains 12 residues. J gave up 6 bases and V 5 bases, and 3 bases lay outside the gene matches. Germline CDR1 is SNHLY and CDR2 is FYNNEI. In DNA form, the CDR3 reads TGTGCCAGCAGTTCAACAGGGGGCGAGCAGTACTTC. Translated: CASSSTGGEQYF.

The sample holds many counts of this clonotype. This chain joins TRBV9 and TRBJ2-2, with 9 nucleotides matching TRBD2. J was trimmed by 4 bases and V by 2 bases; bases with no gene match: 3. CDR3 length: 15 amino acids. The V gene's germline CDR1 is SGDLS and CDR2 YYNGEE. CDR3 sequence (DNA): TGTGCCAGCAGCGTTCTAGCGGGGTTCACCGGGGAGCTGTTTTTT. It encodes CASSVLAGFTGELFF.

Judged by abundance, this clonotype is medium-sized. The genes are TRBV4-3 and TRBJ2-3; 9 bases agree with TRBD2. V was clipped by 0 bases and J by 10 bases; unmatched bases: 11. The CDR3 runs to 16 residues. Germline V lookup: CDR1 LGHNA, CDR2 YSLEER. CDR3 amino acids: CASSQEVLAGPLPQYF. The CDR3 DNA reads TGCGCCAGCAGCCAAGAGGTCCTAGCGGGGCCACTTCCGCAGTATTTT.

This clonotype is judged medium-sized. CDR3 protein: CASSRWAGEDQPQHF. The CDR3 DNA follows: TGCGCCAGCAGCCGGTGGGCAGGGGAGGATCAGCCCCAGCATTTT. The chain recombines TRBV5-1 with TRBJ1-5, with a weak D call TRBD1 (6 bases). CDR1 is SGHRS, CDR2 YFSETQ, per germline. V dropped 4 bases and J dropped 5 bases, with 16 bases sitting between them. The CDR3 totals 15 residues.

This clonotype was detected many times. The CDR3 DNA follows: TGTGCCAGCAGCAAAGGGGAGACTAGCGCGTATTTT. This gives the protein CASSKGETSAYF. This chain uses TRBV9 with TRBJ2-3, with 8 bases aligning to TRBD2. Unmatched junction bases numbered 9, after V lost 4 bases and J lost 14 bases. The CDR3 covers 12 residues. Germline CDR1 and CDR2: SGDLS and YYNGEE. The full variable domain, completed using reference TRBV9 and TRBJ2-3, is DSGVTQTPKHLITATGQRVTLRCSPRSGDLSVYWYQQSLDQGLQFLIQYYNGEERAKGNILERFSAQQFPDLHSELNLSSLELGDSALYFCASSKGETSAYFGPGTRLTVL.

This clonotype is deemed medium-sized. The CDR3 sequence is CAGSSGWGRGSGNEQFF. CDR3 sequence (DNA): TGTGCCGGATCCTCAGGTTGGGGGAGGGGGTCGGGCAATGAGCAGTTCTTC. The chain recombines TRBV5-4 with TRBJ2-1, with D possibly TRBD2 on 7 matching bases. The germline CDR1 and CDR2 sequences are SGHNT and YYREEE (reference sequence). The V and J ends lost 10 bases and 6 bases respectively, with 29 bases between them. The CDR3 has 17 residues. Supplemented by reference TRBV5-4 and TRBJ2-1, the full variable domain reads ETGVTQSPTHLIKTRGQQVTLRCSSQSGHNTVSWYQQALGQGPQFIFQYYREEENGRGNFPPRFSGLQFPNYSSELNVNALELDDSALYLCAGSSGWGRGSGNEQFFGPGTRLTVL.

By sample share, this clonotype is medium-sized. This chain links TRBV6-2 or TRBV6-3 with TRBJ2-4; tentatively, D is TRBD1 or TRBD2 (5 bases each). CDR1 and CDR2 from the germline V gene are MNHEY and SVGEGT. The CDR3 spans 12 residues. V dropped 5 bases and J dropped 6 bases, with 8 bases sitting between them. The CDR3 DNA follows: TGTGCCAGCAGTACCGGGACAAACATTCAGTACTTC. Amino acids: CASSTGTNIQYF.

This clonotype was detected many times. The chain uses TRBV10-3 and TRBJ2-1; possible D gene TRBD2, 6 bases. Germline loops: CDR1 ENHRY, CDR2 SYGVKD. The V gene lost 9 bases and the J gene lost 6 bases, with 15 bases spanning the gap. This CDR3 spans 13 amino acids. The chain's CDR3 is CAIQRTGSNEQFF. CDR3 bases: TGTGCCATACAACGCACCGGGAGCAATGAGCAGTTCTTC.

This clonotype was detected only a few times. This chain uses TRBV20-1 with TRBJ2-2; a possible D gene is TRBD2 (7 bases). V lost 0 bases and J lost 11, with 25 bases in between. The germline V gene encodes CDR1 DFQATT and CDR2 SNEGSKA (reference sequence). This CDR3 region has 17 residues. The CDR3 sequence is CSARDGGAGGSHLELFF. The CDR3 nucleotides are TGCAGTGCTAGAGATGGGGGGGCGGGCGGCAGCCACCTCGAGCTGTTTTTT.

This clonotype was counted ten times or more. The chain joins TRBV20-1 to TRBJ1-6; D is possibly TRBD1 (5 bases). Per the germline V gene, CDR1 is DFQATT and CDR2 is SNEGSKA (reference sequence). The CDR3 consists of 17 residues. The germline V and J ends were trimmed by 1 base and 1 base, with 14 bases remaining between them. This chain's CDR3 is CSARAPKGVSYNSPLHF. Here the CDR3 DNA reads TGCAGTGCTAGAGCCCCAAAAGGGGTGTCCTATAATTCACCCCTCCACTTT.

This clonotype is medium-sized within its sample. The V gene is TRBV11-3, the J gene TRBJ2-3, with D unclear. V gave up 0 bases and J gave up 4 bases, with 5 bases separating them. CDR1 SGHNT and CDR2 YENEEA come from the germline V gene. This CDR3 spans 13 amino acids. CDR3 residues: CASSLENPDTQYF. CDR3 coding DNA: TGTGCCAGCAGCTTAGAGAATCCAGATACGCAGTATTTT. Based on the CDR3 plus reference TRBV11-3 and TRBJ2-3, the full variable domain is EAGVVQSPRYKIIEKKQPVAFWCNPISGHNTLYWYLQNLGQGPELLIRYENEEAVDDSQLPKDRFSAERLKGVDSTLKIQPAELGDSAVYLCASSLENPDTQYFGPGTRLTVL.

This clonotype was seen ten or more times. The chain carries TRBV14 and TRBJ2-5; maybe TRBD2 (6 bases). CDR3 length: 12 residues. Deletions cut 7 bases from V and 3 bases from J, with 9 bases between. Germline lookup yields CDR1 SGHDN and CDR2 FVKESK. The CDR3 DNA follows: TGTGCCAGCATGGGGGGAGAAGAGACCCAGTACTTC. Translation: CASMGGEETQYF.

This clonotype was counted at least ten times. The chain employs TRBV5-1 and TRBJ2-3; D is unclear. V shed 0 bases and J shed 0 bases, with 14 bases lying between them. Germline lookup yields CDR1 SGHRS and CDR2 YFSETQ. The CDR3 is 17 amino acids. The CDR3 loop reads CASSLAAGHQSTDTQYF. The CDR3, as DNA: TGCGCCAGCAGCTTGGCCGCTGGGCACCAAAGCACAGATACGCAGTATTTT.

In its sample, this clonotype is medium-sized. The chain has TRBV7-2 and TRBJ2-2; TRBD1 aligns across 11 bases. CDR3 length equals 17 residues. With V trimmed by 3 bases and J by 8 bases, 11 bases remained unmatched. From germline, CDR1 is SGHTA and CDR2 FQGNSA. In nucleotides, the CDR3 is TGTGCCAGCAGCTTCTCCCCCGGGACAGGGGGGGGTGGGGAGCTGTTTTTT. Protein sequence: CASSFSPGTGGGGELFF.

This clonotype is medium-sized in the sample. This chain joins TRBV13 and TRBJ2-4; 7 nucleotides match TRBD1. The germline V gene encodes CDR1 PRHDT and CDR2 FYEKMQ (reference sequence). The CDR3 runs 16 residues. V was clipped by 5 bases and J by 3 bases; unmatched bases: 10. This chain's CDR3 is CASSHVGSGGKNIQYF. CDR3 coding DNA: TGTGCCAGCAGCCATGTTGGCTCAGGGGGCAAAAACATTCAGTACTTC. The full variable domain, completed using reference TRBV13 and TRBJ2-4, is AAGVIQSPRHLIKEKRETATLKCYPIPRHDTVYWYQQGPGQDPQFLISFYEKMQSDKGSIPDRFSAQQFSDYHSELNMSSLELGDSALYFCASSHVGSGGKNIQYFGAGTRLSVL.

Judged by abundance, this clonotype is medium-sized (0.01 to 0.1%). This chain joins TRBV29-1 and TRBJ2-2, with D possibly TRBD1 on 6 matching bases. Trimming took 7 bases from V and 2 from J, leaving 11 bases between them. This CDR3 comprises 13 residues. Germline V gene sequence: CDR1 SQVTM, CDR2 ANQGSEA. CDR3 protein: CSARTDNTGELFF. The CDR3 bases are TGCAGCGCCCGGACAGATAACACCGGGGAGCTGTTTTTT.

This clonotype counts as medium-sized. For the CDR3, the DNA is TGCAGCGGTGACAGGGGCCTCCTCGGTGAGCAGTTCTTC. Translating it yields CSGDRGLLGEQFF. The chain carries TRBV29-1 and TRBJ2-1; TRBD1 matches 8 bases. J gave up 9 bases and V 7 bases, and 11 bases lay outside the gene matches. Germline V gives CDR1 SQVTM, CDR2 ANQGSEA. The CDR3 consists of 13 residues.

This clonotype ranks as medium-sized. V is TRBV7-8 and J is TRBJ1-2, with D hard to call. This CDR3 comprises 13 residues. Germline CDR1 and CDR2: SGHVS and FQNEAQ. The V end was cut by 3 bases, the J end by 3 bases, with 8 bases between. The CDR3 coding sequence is TGTGCCAGCAGCTTCGACCTATACTATGGCTACACCTTC. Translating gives CASSFDLYYGYTF. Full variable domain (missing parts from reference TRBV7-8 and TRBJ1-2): GAGVSQSPRYKVAKRGQDVALRCDPISGHVSLFWYQQALGQGPEFLTYFQNEAQLDKSGLPSDRFFAERPEGSVSTLKIQRTQQEDSAVYLCASSFDLYYGYTFGSGTRLTVV.

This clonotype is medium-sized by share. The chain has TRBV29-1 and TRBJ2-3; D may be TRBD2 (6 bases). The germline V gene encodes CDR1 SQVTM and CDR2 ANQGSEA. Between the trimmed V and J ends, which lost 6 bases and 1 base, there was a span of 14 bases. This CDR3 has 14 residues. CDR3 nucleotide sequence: TGCAGCGTGGGGACTCCGGGAGGCACAGATACGCAGTATTTT. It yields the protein CSVGTPGGTDTQYF.

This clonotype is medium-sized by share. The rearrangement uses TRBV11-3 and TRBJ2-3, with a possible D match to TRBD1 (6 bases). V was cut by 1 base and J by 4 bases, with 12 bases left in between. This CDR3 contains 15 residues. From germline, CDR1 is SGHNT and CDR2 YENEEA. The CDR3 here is CASSLGNREADTQYF. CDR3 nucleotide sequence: TGTGCCAGCAGCTTAGGGAACAGGGAAGCAGATACGCAGTATTTT.

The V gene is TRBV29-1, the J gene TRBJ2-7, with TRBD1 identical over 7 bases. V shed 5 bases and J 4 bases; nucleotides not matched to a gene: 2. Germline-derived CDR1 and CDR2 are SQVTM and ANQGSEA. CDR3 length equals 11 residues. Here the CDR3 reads CSVTQGYEQYF. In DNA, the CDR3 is TGCAGCGTTACACAGGGGTACGAGCAGTACTTC.

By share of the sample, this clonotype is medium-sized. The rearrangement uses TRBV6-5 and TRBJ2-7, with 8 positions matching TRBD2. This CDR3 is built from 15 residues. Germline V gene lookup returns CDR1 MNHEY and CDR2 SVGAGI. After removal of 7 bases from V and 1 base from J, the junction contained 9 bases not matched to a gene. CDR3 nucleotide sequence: TGTGCCAGCACTCCCTCCAGCGGGGGATCCTACGAGCAGTACTTC. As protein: CASTPSSGGSYEQYF.

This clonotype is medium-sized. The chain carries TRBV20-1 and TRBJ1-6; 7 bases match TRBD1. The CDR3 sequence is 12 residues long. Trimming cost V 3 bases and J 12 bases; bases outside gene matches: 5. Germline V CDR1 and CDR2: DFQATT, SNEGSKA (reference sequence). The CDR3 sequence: CSASDRAGPLHF. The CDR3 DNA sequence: TGCAGTGCTAGCGACAGGGCCGGACCCCTCCACTTT.

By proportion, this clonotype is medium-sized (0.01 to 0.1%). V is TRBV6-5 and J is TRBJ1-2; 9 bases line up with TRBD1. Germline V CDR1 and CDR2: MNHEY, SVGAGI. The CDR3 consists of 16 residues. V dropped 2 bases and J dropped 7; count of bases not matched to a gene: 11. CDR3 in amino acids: CASSYVQGARGFGYTF. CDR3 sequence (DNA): TGTGCCAGCAGTTACGTACAGGGGGCGCGGGGTTTTGGCTACACCTTC.

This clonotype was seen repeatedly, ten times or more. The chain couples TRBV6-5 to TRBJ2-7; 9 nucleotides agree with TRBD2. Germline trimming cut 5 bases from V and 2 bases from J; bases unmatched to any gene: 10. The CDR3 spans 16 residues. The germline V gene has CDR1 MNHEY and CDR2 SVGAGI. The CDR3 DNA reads TGTGCCAGCAGTACTCGTACTAGCGGGTCCCCCTACGAGCAGTACTTC. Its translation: CASSTRTSGSPYEQYF.